This T cell receptor beta chain was identified during a study of T-cell memory formation after mild COVID-19. Notes on the study in general: Day 15 to 85 contracting clones showed balanced CD4/CD8; later expanders leaned CD4+.

V lost 3 bases to trimming and J lost 11 bases; unmatched junction nucleotides: 22. CDR1 is SGHDN, CDR2 FVKESK, per germline. The CDR3 covers 20 residues. TCRdb reprocessed the 5' RACE reads with MiXCR, giving one entry per CDR3 protein. The table records about 560,000 distinct CDR3 sequences, about 20% of them present only once. Note on this clonotype: Its antigen is undetermined.

The sequenced sample consisted of PBMCs or a T cell subset sorted from them (not recorded which). This sequence was found in an adult woman who had mild COVID-19 (a few samples of this study predate the infection). Cell type and time point are not known. The V and J genes are TRBV14 and TRBJ1-6; 10 bases fit TRBD1. The CDR3 DNA reads TGTGCCAGCAGCCAGAGCCCCGGGACAGGGGTGACATTTCCTAGAGCACCCCTCCACTTT. Protein sequence: CASSQSPGTGVTFPRAPLHF.